The 20 T cell receptor beta chains listed next were all sequenced from one sample in a study of cytomegalovirus exposure and HLA in healthy donors. Amplification used 60 Vbeta primers and 13 Jbeta primers. Using immunoSEQ multiplex PCR, the repertoire was profiled, and TCRdb retains in-frame clones only, with some absent. The table lists roughly 180,000 clones, roughly 82% of them singletons. The specimen was PBMCs. These receptors were collected from a girl aged 2 to 9 in good health and CMV-seropositive.

This chain connects TRBV6-6 to TRBJ1-2; perhaps TRBD1 as D (6 bases). Germline V CDR1 and CDR2: MNHNY, SVGAGI (reference sequence). The V gene lost 0 bases and the J gene lost 7 bases, with 12 bases spanning the gap. This CDR3 spans 14 amino acids. CDR3 DNA sequence: TGTGCCAGCAGTTACTCGAGGGCAGGGGCTGGCTACACCTTC. Its protein product is CASSYSRAGAGYTF.

The chain joins TRBV6-6 to TRBJ2-1; perhaps TRBD2 as D (5 bases). Trimming removed 6 bases from V and 12 bases from J, with 15 bases in between. The CDR3 contains 12 residues. Germline assignment: CDR1 MNHNY and CDR2 SVGAGI (reference sequence). CDR3: CASRMGDARQFF. CDR3 nucleotide sequence: TGTGCCAGCAGGATGGGAGATGCCAGGCAGTTCTTC.

The rearrangement uses TRBV6-5 and TRBJ2-2, with 8 bases matching TRBD1. This CDR3 is built from 14 residues. V lost 8 bases, J lost 3 bases, and 5 bases stayed unmatched. CDR1 MNHEY and CDR2 SVGAGI come from the germline V gene. CDR3 bases: TGTGCCAGCGGTCGACAGGGGTACACCGGGGAGCTGTTTTTT. It translates to CASGRQGYTGELFF.

The V gene is TRBV7-6, the J gene TRBJ1-4; no clear D gene. The CDR3 is made up of 14 amino acids. V lost 1 base, J lost 0 bases, and 3 bases lay in between. Germline loops: CDR1 SGHVS, CDR2 FNYEAQ. CDR3 loop: CASSLGATNEKLFF. The CDR3 DNA reads TGTGCCAGCAGCTTAGGCGCAACTAATGAAAAACTGTTTTTT.

The V gene is TRBV7-2, the J gene TRBJ1-2; 9 nucleotides agree with TRBD1. Trimming cost V 5 bases and J 7 bases; bases outside gene matches: 5. The CDR3 consists of 13 residues. Per germline, CDR1 SGHTA and CDR2 FQGNSA. The CDR3 DNA reads TGTGCCAGCAGCCCAGAACAGGGGGCTGGCTACACCTTC. Protein: CASSPEQGAGYTF.

This chain connects TRBV7-7 to TRBJ2-5; D might be TRBD2 (5 bases). The J call may be wrong; the DNA end is better matched by TRBJ2-7. The V gene's germline CDR1 is SSHAT and CDR2 FNYEAQ (reference sequence). This CDR3 contains 13 residues. The DNA for the CDR3 is TGTGCCAGCAGCTTACGGGAAAGATCCGAGCAGTACTTC. Translating it yields CASSLRERSEQYF.

The chain has TRBV11-2 and TRBJ1-1; 8 nucleotides match TRBD1. In germline, CDR1 is SGHAT, CDR2 FQNNGV. With 8 bases clipped from V and 0 bases from J, the junction kept 5 bases outside the gene matches. This CDR3 is built from 14 residues. This CDR3 reads CASGQQGVNTEAFF. The CDR3 DNA is TGTGCCAGCGGTCAACAGGGGGTGAACACTGAAGCTTTCTTT.

In DNA form, the CDR3 reads TGTGCCAGCAGCTGGGGGTCGTTGACTAGCGATTGGACGCAGTACTTC. Encoded protein: CASSWGSLTSDWTQYF. The V and J genes are TRBV5-6 and TRBJ2-7; 8 bases match TRBD2. Germline trimming cut 3 bases from V and 9 bases from J; bases unmatched to any gene: 17. Germline-derived CDR1 and CDR2 are SGHDT and YYEEEE. The CDR3 is made up of 16 amino acids.

The chain links TRBV30 to TRBJ2-7, with D uncertain. Germline CDR1 and CDR2: GTSNPN and SVGIG (reference sequence). This CDR3 is 13 amino acids long. V lost 2 bases and J 3 bases, leaving 11 bases between the germline ends. CDR3: CAWSWQAVYEQYF. The CDR3 DNA sequence: TGTGCCTGGAGTTGGCAGGCCGTCTACGAGCAGTACTTC.

The chain employs TRBV4-1 and TRBJ1-1, with TRBD1 matching 7 bases. The CDR3 has 17 residues. V was pared by 0 bases and J by 0 bases, with 7 bases of the junction left unmatched. The germline V gene has CDR1 MGHRA and CDR2 YSYEKL. CDR3 region: CASSQDGTAIMNTEAFF. CDR3 sequence (DNA): TGCGCCAGCAGCCAAGATGGGACAGCAATCATGAACACTGAAGCTTTCTTT.

V is TRBV6-6 and J is TRBJ1-4; TRBD1 is a possible D gene (6 bases). This CDR3 comprises 13 residues. CDR1 MNHNY and CDR2 SVGAGI come from the germline V gene (reference sequence). With 2 bases removed from V and 6 bases from J, the gap between germline ends came to 7 bases. As DNA, the CDR3 is TGTGCCAGCAGTTACGACAGGCATGAAAAACTGTTTTTT. Amino acid sequence: CASSYDRHEKLFF.

The rearrangement links TRBV19 to TRBJ1-1, with TRBD1 matching over 7 bases. Trimming removed 0 bases from V and 2 bases from J; junction bases left unmatched: 3. This CDR3 has 15 amino acids. Germline V gene sequence: CDR1 LNHDA, CDR2 SQIVND (reference sequence). CDR3 DNA: TGTGCCAGTAGTATAGATGGACAGGTTAACACTGAAGCTTTCTTT. Amino acids: CASSIDGQVNTEAFF.

This chain uses TRBV6-5 with TRBJ2-1, with TRBD2 identical over 7 bases. Germline values: CDR1 MNHEY, CDR2 SVGAGI. The V and J ends lost 4 bases and 10 bases, in that order; junction bases with no gene match: 10. There are 14 residues in the CDR3. CDR3 region: CASSFGLVEVEQFF. CDR3 DNA sequence: TGTGCCAGCAGTTTCGGACTAGTGGAGGTGGAGCAGTTCTTC.

The genes are TRBV5-8 and TRBJ1-1; maybe TRBD1 (6 bases). Trimming took 0 bases from V and 1 from J, leaving 13 bases between them. The CDR3 has 16 amino acids. Germline CDR1 reads SGHTS; CDR2 reads YDEGEE. CDR3 in amino acids: CASSLDRDIRNTEAFF. Written as DNA, the CDR3 is TGTGCCAGCAGCTTGGACAGGGACATCAGGAACACTGAAGCTTTCTTT.

This rearrangement joins TRBV6-1 to TRBJ2-2; D is possibly TRBD1 (5 bases). V dropped 5 bases and J dropped 2 bases, with 9 bases sitting between them. Germline CDR1 and CDR2: MNHNS and SASEGT. This CDR3 region has 14 residues. The DNA for the CDR3 is TGTGCCAGCAGTTGGACAAGAAACACCGGGGAGCTGTTTTTT. Translated: CASSWTRNTGELFF.

The rearrangement joins TRBV5-5 to TRBJ2-7; TRBD1 matches 8 bases. There are 16 residues in the CDR3. Trimming removed 0 bases from V and 2 bases from J; junction bases left unmatched: 7. CDR1 SGHKS and CDR2 YYEKEE come from the germline V gene (reference sequence). CDR3 residues: CASSLAWGDRTYEQYF. The CDR3 nucleotides are TGTGCCAGCAGCTTGGCCTGGGGGGACAGGACCTACGAGCAGTACTTC.

This clone was seen once. This chain connects TRBV11-3 to TRBJ2-1; 7 bases match TRBD2. V lost 1 base, J lost 2 bases, and 2 bases stayed unmatched. The length of the CDR3 is 15 residues. Germline V CDR1 and CDR2: SGHNT, YENEEA. The CDR3 coding sequence is TGTGCCAGCAGCTTAGGCGGGAGCACCTACAATGAGCAGTTCTTC. Amino acid sequence: CASSLGGSTYNEQFF.

The chain joins TRBV14 to TRBJ1-1; D is undetermined. Trimming left V 0 bases short and J 0 bases short, with 5 bases between. The length of the CDR3 is 14 residues. CDR1 and CDR2 from the germline V gene are SGHDN and FVKESK. In DNA form, the CDR3 reads TGTGCCAGCAGCCAAGAGCAGGTGAACACTGAAGCTTTCTTT. It encodes CASSQEQVNTEAFF.

The V call is TRBV19, the J call TRBJ1-2; D is ambiguous. V was clipped by 10 bases and J by 11 bases, with 20 bases between them. Germline lookup yields CDR1 LNHDA and CDR2 SQIVND (reference sequence). This CDR3 is built from 12 residues. This chain's CDR3 is CAIVDWEGIYTF. The CDR3 DNA follows: TGTGCCATAGTGGATTGGGAGGGAATTTACACCTTC.

The CDR3 DNA is TGTGCCAGCAGCAGGACACTCTCTGGAAACACCATATATTTT. Translated, it gives CASSRTLSGNTIYF. This rearrangement joins TRBV6-6 to TRBJ1-3; possibly TRBD1 for D (5 bases). CDR3 size: 14 residues. Germline V lookup: CDR1 MNHNY, CDR2 SVGAGI (reference sequence). The V gene lost 6 bases and the J gene lost 0 bases, with 9 bases spanning the gap.